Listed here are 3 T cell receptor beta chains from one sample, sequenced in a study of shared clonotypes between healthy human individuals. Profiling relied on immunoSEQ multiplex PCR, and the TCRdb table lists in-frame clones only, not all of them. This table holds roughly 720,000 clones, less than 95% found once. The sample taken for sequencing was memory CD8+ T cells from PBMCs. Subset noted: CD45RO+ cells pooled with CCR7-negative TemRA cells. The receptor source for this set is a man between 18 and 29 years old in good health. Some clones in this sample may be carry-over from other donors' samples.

CDR3 coding DNA: TGTGCCAGCAGTTGGAGGGGAGGGATCGAGCAGTACTTC. Translating gives CASSWRGGIEQYF. V gene TRBV28 combines with J gene TRBJ2-7; 7 nucleotides agree with TRBD2. Looked up from germline, CDR1 is MDHEN and CDR2 is SYDVKM. Germline trimming cut 4 bases from V and 6 bases from J; bases unmatched to any gene: 6. CDR3 length equals 13 residues.

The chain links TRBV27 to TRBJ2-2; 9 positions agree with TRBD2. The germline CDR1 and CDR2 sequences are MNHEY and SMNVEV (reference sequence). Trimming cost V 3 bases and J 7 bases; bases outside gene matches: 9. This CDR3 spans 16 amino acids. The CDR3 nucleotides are TGTGCCAGCAGTTTCGGGCCGGGACTAGCTGACGGGGAGCTGTTTTTT. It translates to CASSFGPGLADGELFF.

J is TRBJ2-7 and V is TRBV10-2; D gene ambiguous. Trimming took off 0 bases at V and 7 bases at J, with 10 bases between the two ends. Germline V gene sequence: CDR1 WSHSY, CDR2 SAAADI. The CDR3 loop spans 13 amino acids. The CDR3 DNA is TGCGCCAGCAGTGAGTCGAGTGGTCGGGAGCAGTACTTC. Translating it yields CASSESSGREQYF.